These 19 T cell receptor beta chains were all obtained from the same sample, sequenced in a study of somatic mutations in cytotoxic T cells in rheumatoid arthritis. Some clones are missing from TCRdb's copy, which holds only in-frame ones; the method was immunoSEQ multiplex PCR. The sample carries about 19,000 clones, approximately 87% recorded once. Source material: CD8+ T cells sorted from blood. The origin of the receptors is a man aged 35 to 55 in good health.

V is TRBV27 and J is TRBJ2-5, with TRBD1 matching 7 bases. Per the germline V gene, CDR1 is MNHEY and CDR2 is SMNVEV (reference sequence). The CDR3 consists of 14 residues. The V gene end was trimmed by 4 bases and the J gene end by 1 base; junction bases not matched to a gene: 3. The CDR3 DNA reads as TGTGCCAGCAGTTCCAGGGGGTTCCAAGAGACCCAGTACTTC. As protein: CASSSRGFQETQYF.

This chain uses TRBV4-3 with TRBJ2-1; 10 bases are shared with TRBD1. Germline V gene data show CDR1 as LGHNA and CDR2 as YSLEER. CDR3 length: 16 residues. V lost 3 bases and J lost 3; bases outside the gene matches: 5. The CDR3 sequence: CASSQSGTGDYNEQFF. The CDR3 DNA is TGCGCCAGCAGCCAGTCCGGGACAGGGGACTACAATGAGCAGTTCTTC.

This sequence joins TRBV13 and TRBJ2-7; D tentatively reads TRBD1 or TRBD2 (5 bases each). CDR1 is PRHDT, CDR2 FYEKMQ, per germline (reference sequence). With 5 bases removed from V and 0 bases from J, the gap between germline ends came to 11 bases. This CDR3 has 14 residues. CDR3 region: CASSLRGGSYEQYF. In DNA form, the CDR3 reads TGTGCCAGCAGCCTACGTGGGGGCTCCTACGAGCAGTACTTC. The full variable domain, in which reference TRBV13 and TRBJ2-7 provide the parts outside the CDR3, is AAGVIQSPRHLIKEKRETATLKCYPIPRHDTVYWYQQGPGQDPQFLISFYEKMQSDKGSIPDRFSAQQFSDYHSELNMSSLELGDSALYFCASSLRGGSYEQYFGPGTRLTVT.

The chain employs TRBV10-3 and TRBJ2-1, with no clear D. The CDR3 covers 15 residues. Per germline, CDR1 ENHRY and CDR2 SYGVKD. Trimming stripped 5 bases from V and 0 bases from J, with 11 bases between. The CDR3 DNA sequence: TGTGCCATCAGTCCCGATGTAAGCTCCTACAATGAGCAGTTCTTC. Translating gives CAISPDVSSYNEQFF.

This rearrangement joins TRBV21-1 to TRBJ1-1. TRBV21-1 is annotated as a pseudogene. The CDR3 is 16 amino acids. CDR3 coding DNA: TGTGCCAGCAGCAAAGATCCGCCGGGGGAGAACACTGAAGCTTTCTTT. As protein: CASSKDPPGENTEAFF.

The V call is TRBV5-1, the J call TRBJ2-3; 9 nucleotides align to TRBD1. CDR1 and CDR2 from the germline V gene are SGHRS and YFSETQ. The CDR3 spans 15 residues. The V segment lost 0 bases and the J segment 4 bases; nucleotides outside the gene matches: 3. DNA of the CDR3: TGCGCCAGCAGCTTGGAGGACAGGGGACCAGATACGCAGTATTTT. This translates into CASSLEDRGPDTQYF.

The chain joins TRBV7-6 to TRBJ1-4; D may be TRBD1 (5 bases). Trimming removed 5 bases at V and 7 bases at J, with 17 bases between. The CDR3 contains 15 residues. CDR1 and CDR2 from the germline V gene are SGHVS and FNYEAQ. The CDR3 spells CASSHQQAPSEKLFF. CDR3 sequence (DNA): TGTGCCAGCAGCCACCAACAGGCTCCAAGTGAAAAACTGTTTTTT.

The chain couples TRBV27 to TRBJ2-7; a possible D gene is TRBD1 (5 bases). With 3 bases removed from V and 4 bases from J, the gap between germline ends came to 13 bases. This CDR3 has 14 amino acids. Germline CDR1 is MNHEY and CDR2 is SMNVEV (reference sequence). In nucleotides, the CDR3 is TGTGCCAGCAGTTTCTACACGTCAGGGTACGAGCAGTACTTC. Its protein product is CASSFYTSGYEQYF.

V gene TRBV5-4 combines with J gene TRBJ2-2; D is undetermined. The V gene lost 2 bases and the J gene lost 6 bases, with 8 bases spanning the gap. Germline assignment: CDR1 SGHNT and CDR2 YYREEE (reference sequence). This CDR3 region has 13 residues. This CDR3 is CASSLSKAGELFF. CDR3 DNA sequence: TGTGCCAGCAGCTTATCAAAGGCCGGGGAGCTGTTTTTT.

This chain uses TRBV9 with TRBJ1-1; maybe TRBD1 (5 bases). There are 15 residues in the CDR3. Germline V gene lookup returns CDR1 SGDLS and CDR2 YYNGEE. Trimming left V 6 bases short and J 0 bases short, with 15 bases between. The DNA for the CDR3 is TGTGCCAGCACCCGGGAACCAGGGATGAACACTGAAGCTTTCTTT. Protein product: CASTREPGMNTEAFF.

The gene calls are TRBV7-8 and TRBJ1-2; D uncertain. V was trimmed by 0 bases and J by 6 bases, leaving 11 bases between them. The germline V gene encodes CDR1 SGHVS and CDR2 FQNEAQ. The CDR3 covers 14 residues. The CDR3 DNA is TGTGCCAGCAGCTTAGCGGGTGGGATAAATGGCTACACCTTC. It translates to CASSLAGGINGYTF.

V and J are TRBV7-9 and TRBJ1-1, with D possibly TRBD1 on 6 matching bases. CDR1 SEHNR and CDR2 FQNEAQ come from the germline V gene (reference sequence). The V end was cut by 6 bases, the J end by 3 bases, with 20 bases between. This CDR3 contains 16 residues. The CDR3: CASSHGRGGGDTEAFF. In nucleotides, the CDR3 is TGTGCCAGCAGTCACGGGAGGGGAGGGGGGGACACTGAAGCTTTCTTT.

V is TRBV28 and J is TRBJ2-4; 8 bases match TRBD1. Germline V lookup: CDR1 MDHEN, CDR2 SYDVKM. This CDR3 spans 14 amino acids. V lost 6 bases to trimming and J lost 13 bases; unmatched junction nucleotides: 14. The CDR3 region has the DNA TGTGCCAGCAGGTCAACGACAGGGGACGGCCGACAGTACTTC. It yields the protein CASRSTTGDGRQYF.

The CDR3: CAARGTFSNQPQHF. The CDR3 DNA follows: TGTGCCGCCCGGGGCACCTTTAGCAATCAGCCCCAGCATTTT. The gene calls are TRBV27 and TRBJ1-5, with a possible D match to TRBD1 (5 bases). The CDR3 totals 14 residues. Trimming pared 11 bases from V and 0 bases from J, leaving 14 bases between. From germline, CDR1 is MNHEY and CDR2 SMNVEV (reference sequence).

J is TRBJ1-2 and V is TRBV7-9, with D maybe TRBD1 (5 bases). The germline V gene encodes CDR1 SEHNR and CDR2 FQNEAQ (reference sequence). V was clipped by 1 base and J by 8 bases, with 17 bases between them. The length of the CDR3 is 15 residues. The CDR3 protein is CASSLVTGGDGGYTF. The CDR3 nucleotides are TGTGCCAGCAGCTTAGTAACAGGAGGAGATGGGGGCTACACCTTC.

CDR3 in DNA: TGTGCCAGTAGTACCGGGACAGGGGATTACGAGCAGTACTTC. Its protein is CASSTGTGDYEQYF. This sequence joins TRBV19 and TRBJ2-7; 10 positions match TRBD1. Per germline, CDR1 LNHDA and CDR2 SQIVND (reference sequence). Unmatched junction bases numbered 4, after V lost 4 bases and J lost 4 bases. This CDR3 has 14 residues.

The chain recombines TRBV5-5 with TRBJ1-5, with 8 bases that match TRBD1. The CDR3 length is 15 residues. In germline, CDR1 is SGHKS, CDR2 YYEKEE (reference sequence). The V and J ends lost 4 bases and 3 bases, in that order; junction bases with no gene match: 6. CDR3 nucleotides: TGTGCCAGCAGCCCCGGGCAGGGGGCCAATCAGCCCCAGCATTTT. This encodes CASSPGQGANQPQHF. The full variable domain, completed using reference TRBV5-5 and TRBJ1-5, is DAGVTQSPTHLIKTRGQQVTLRCSPISGHKSVSWYQQVLGQGPQFIFQYYEKEERGRGNFPDRFSARQFPNYSSELNVNALLLGDSALYLCASSPGQGANQPQHFGDGTRLSIL.

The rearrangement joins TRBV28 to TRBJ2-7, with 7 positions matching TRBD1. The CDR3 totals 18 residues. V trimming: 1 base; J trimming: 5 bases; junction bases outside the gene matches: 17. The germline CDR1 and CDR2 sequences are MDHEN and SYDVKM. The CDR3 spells CASSLSPTSLRGGNEQYF. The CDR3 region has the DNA TGTGCCAGCAGTTTATCCCCAACCTCCCTAAGAGGGGGCAACGAGCAGTACTTC.

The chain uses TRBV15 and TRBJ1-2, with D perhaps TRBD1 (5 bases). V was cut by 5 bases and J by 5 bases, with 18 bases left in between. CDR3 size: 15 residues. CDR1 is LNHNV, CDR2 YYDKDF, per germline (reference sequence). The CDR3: CATSHPRNGGYGYTF. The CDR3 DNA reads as TGTGCCACCAGCCACCCCAGGAACGGGGGTTATGGCTACACCTTC.